These 26 T cell receptor beta chains originate from one sample sequenced in a study of T cell responses to AZD1222 COVID-19 vaccine. Using immunoSEQ multiplex PCR, the repertoire was profiled, and TCRdb retains in-frame clones only, with some absent. There are some 85,000 clones in the sample; roughly 87% occur only once, and roughly a quarter lies in the top ten. The sequencing used peripheral blood, collected on day 0 of AZD1222 vaccination. These receptors were taken from an adult in good health.

J is TRBJ1-1 and V is TRBV28, with D unresolved. From germline, CDR1 is MDHEN and CDR2 SYDVKM. Deletions cut 4 bases from V and 1 base from J, with 10 bases between. The CDR3 has 14 residues. This chain's CDR3 is CASSSVHENTEAFF. DNA for the CDR3: TGTGCCAGCAGTTCCGTTCATGAGAACACTGAAGCTTTCTTT.

The genes are TRBV11-2 and TRBJ1-1; 7 bases line up with TRBD1. The V gene end was trimmed by 5 bases and the J gene end by 4 bases; junction bases not matched to a gene: 10. Germline V CDR1 and CDR2: SGHAT, FQNNGV. The CDR3 is 15 amino acids. CDR3 in DNA: TGTGCCAGCAGCATGCTGACAGGGCAGGGCACTGAAGCTTTCTTT. The encoded protein is CASSMLTGQGTEAFF.

V usage is TRBV5-1 and J usage is TRBJ2-6; 12 bases align to TRBD1. CDR3 length equals 18 residues. Germline-derived CDR1 and CDR2 are SGHRS and YFSETQ. V trimming: 3 bases; J trimming: 4 bases; junction bases outside the gene matches: 8. CDR3 amino acids: CASSSPGQGAPGANVLTF. The CDR3 bases are TGCGCCAGCAGCTCTCCGGGACAGGGGGCGCCAGGGGCCAACGTCCTGACTTTC.

The chain carries TRBV7-9 and TRBJ1-4; no clear D gene. The ends were cut back, 5 bases at V and 1 base at J, with 8 bases in the middle. The CDR3 extends over 14 amino acids. Per the germline V gene, CDR1 is SEHNR and CDR2 is FQNEAQ (reference sequence). DNA for the CDR3: TGTGCCAGCAGCCGTGCTGAAACTAATGAAAAACTGTTTTTT. It codes for CASSRAETNEKLFF. The full variable domain, its missing parts supplied by reference TRBV7-9 and TRBJ1-4, is DTGVSQNPRHKITKRGQNVTFRCDPISEHNRLYWYRQTLGQGPEFLTYFQNEAQLEKSRLLSDRFSAERPKGSFSTLEIQRTEQGDSAMYLCASSRAETNEKLFFGSGTQLSVL.

This clone showed up just once. This chain joins TRBV15 and TRBJ2-1, with D uncertain. V dropped 0 bases and J dropped 15 bases, with 15 bases sitting between them. This CDR3 contains 13 residues. Germline V gene lookup returns CDR1 LNHNV and CDR2 YYDKDF (reference sequence). The CDR3 loop is CATSRDRLMVGFF. The CDR3 DNA reads as TGTGCCACCAGCAGAGATCGATTAATGGTTGGGTTCTTC.

The rearrangement uses TRBV9 and TRBJ2-1, with 9 bases lining up with TRBD2. J gave up 6 bases and V 4 bases, and 8 bases lay outside the gene matches. The CDR3 runs to 15 residues. Germline CDR1 reads SGDLS; CDR2 reads YYNGEE. CDR3 region: CASSPTSGPGNEQFF. CDR3 bases: TGTGCCAGCAGCCCCACTAGCGGGCCAGGCAATGAGCAGTTCTTC.

The chain recombines TRBV2 with TRBJ2-7; 7 bases map to TRBD1. The CDR3 has 14 residues. Germline CDR1 SNHLY, CDR2 FYNNEI. V was pared by 7 bases and J by 3 bases, with 9 bases of the junction left unmatched. The CDR3 here is CASTTDRVGYEQYF. As DNA, the CDR3 is TGTGCCAGCACTACCGACAGGGTTGGCTACGAGCAGTACTTC.

The rearrangement links TRBV4-2 to TRBJ1-1; maybe TRBD1 (5 bases). Germline values: CDR1 LGHNA, CDR2 YNFKEQ. The CDR3 is made up of 15 amino acids. V lost 4 bases and J 1 base, leaving 13 bases between the germline ends. The CDR3 here is CASSRPGPKNTEAFF. The CDR3 DNA reads TGTGCCAGCAGCCGCCCGGGACCGAAGAACACTGAAGCTTTCTTT.

The chain links TRBV11-2 to TRBJ2-3; D is unclear. V lost 5 bases and J 4 bases, leaving 13 bases between the germline ends. Germline CDR1 and CDR2: SGHAT and FQNNGV. This CDR3 contains 14 residues. CDR3 nucleotide sequence: TGTGCCAGCAGCCGCCGGGCCCTCGCAGATACGCAGTATTTT. It codes for CASSRRALADTQYF.

V gene TRBV6-5 combines with J gene TRBJ2-7; perhaps TRBD1 as D (5 bases). This CDR3 has 16 residues. Trimming removed 0 bases from V and 2 bases from J, with 14 bases in between. Per germline, CDR1 MNHEY and CDR2 SVGAGI. The CDR3 protein is CASSYSSRGRTYEQYF. CDR3 nucleotide sequence: TGTGCCAGCAGTTACTCGTCAAGGGGAAGAACCTACGAGCAGTACTTC.

This clone is a singleton in its sample. The chain carries TRBV7-9 and TRBJ1-1; D perhaps matches TRBD1 (5 bases). The CDR3 length is 13 residues. Germline V gene sequence: CDR1 SEHNR, CDR2 FQNEAQ (reference sequence). V lost 3 bases, J lost 5 bases, and 10 bases lay in between. The CDR3 region is CASSFPEGTEAFF. The CDR3 DNA follows: TGTGCCAGCAGCTTTCCGGAGGGGACTGAAGCTTTCTTT.

The chain combines TRBV5-5 with TRBJ2-1, with 9 bases fitting TRBD1. The junction had 4 bases not matched to a gene; V was cut back by 0 bases and J by 0 bases. This CDR3 is built from 17 residues. The germline V gene encodes CDR1 SGHKS and CDR2 YYEKEE (reference sequence). The CDR3 coding sequence is TGTGCCAGCAGCTTGGACAGGGGGCTGAGCTCCTACAATGAGCAGTTCTTC. Its protein product is CASSLDRGLSSYNEQFF. The complete variable domain, with remaining parts taken from reference TRBV5-5 and TRBJ2-1, reads DAGVTQSPTHLIKTRGQQVTLRCSPISGHKSVSWYQQVLGQGPQFIFQYYEKEERGRGNFPDRFSARQFPNYSSELNVNALLLGDSALYLCASSLDRGLSSYNEQFFGPGTRLTVL.

V usage is TRBV10-3 and J usage is TRBJ2-7; 7 nucleotides agree with TRBD2. The CDR3 is 13 residues long. Per germline, CDR1 ENHRY and CDR2 SYGVKD. The ends lost 10 bases at V and 0 bases at J; junction bases unmatched: 6. The CDR3 sequence: CATGGTTSYEQYF. The CDR3 DNA reads as TGTGCCACCGGGGGGACTACCTCCTACGAGCAGTACTTC.

J is TRBJ2-1 and V is TRBV30, with TRBD2 identical over 9 bases. Germline CDR1 is GTSNPN and CDR2 is SVGIG (reference sequence). The length of the CDR3 is 16 residues. The junction had 4 bases not matched to a gene; V was cut back by 0 bases and J by 1 base. This CDR3 reads CAWSVRGRASYNEQFF. The CDR3 coding sequence is TGTGCCTGGAGTGTACGCGGGAGGGCTTCCTACAATGAGCAGTTCTTC.

The rearrangement uses TRBV7-6 and TRBJ2-7; maybe TRBD2 (5 bases). The CDR3 spans 14 residues. Looked up from germline, CDR1 is SGHVS and CDR2 is FNYEAQ. V lost 6 bases and J 0 bases, leaving 12 bases between the germline ends. CDR3 protein: CASSSGGYSYEQYF. CDR3 bases: TGTGCCAGCAGTTCCGGCGGGTACTCCTACGAGCAGTACTTC.

The chain uses TRBV19 and TRBJ1-5; D may be TRBD1 (5 bases). Germline CDR1 is LNHDA and CDR2 is SQIVND (reference sequence). The CDR3 consists of 16 residues. The germline V and J ends were trimmed by 7 bases and 0 bases, with 16 bases remaining between them. CDR3 DNA sequence: TGTGCCAGTACATTCTGGGGGGGAGATAGCAATCAGCCCCAGCATTTT. It translates to CASTFWGGDSNQPQHF.

The rearrangement joins TRBV19 to TRBJ1-2; tentative D call: TRBD1 (5 bases). V was shortened by 4 bases and J by 5 bases, with 14 bases between the two germline ends. Germline V gives CDR1 LNHDA, CDR2 SQIVND (reference sequence). CDR3 length: 14 residues. CDR3 nucleotides: TGTGCCAGTAGTACCCGACGGGGCGGATATGGCTACACCTTC. It yields the protein CASSTRRGGYGYTF.

The chain recombines TRBV24-1 with TRBJ2-2, with a tentative D call TRBD1 (6 bases). CDR1 and CDR2 (germline): KGHDR, SFDVKD. Trimming removed 0 bases from V and 1 base from J, with 17 bases in between. The CDR3 covers 19 residues. CDR3 in amino acids: CATSDLRGQGSGNTGELFF. DNA of the CDR3: TGTGCCACCAGTGATTTGAGGGGCCAGGGGTCGGGGAACACCGGGGAGCTGTTTTTT.

CDR3 nucleotides: TGTGCCAGCAGTTTCGGCAGAACCAACACCGGGGAGCTGTTTTTT. It codes for CASSFGRTNTGELFF. V gene TRBV27 combines with J gene TRBJ2-2, with D hard to call. Per germline, CDR1 MNHEY and CDR2 SMNVEV (reference sequence). V was trimmed by 3 bases and J by 2 bases, leaving 10 bases between them. The CDR3 extends over 15 amino acids.

This chain joins TRBV11-3 and TRBJ2-7, with 7 bases aligning to TRBD1. CDR3 length: 14 amino acids. The V segment lost 5 bases and the J segment 6 bases; nucleotides outside the gene matches: 10. CDR1 and CDR2 (germline): SGHNT, YENEEA. In DNA form, the CDR3 reads TGTGCCAGCAGCCCTAGAACAGGGGCGGGCGAGCAGTACTTC. This sequence encodes CASSPRTGAGEQYF.

This rearrangement joins TRBV19 to TRBJ1-1; 7 bases are a match to TRBD1. Germline V gene lookup returns CDR1 LNHDA and CDR2 SQIVND (reference sequence). Germline trimming cut 5 bases from V and 3 bases from J; bases unmatched to any gene: 3. CDR3 length equals 13 residues. CDR3 residues: CASSAQGDTEAFF. Written as DNA, the CDR3 is TGTGCCAGTAGTGCCCAGGGGGACACTGAAGCTTTCTTT.

This clone has only one observation. This chain joins TRBV11-3 and TRBJ2-7; TRBD2 aligns across 11 bases. CDR1 is SGHNT, CDR2 YENEEA, per germline. The CDR3 has 15 residues. V lost 4 bases to trimming and J lost 2 bases; unmatched junction nucleotides: 4. CDR3 sequence: CASSSGLAAPYEQYF. For the CDR3, the DNA is TGTGCCAGCAGCTCGGGACTAGCGGCCCCCTACGAGCAGTACTTC.

J is TRBJ2-2 and V is TRBV2; 7 bases are shared with TRBD2. V trimming: 3 bases; J trimming: 5 bases; junction bases outside the gene matches: 6. Germline V gene lookup returns CDR1 SNHLY and CDR2 FYNNEI. The CDR3 is 15 residues long. This chain's CDR3 is CASSEIGGRTGELFF. The CDR3 DNA is TGTGCCAGCAGTGAGATCGGGGGGAGAACCGGGGAGCTGTTTTTT.

The chain has TRBV19 and TRBJ2-3; 11 bases agree with TRBD1. CDR1 and CDR2 (germline): LNHDA, SQIVND (reference sequence). The CDR3 length is 15 residues. Germline trimming cut 8 bases from V and 2 bases from J; bases unmatched to any gene: 6. In nucleotides, the CDR3 is TGTGCCAGTTCCAGGGACAGGGGGTACACAGATACGCAGTATTTT. This sequence encodes CASSRDRGYTDTQYF. Full variable domain (remainder filled in from reference TRBV19 and TRBJ2-3): DGGITQSPKYLFRKEGQNVTLSCEQNLNHDAMYWYRQDPGQGLRLIYYSQIVNDFQKGDIAEGYSVSREKKESFPLTVTSAQKNPTAFYLCASSRDRGYTDTQYFGPGTRLTVL.

The chain couples TRBV5-5 to TRBJ2-7; D is uncertain. This CDR3 is 15 amino acids long. Trimming pared 2 bases from V and 0 bases from J, leaving 12 bases between. CDR1 and CDR2 (germline): SGHKS, YYEKEE (reference sequence). CDR3 sequence: CASSFIWRSSYEQYF. CDR3 nucleotides: TGTGCCAGCAGCTTTATCTGGCGTAGCTCCTACGAGCAGTACTTC.

This chain connects TRBV6-1 to TRBJ2-2; 7 bases match TRBD2. Germline CDR1 and CDR2: MNHNS and SASEGT. The CDR3 totals 15 residues. The ends lost 0 bases at V and 7 bases at J; junction bases unmatched: 5. The CDR3 DNA reads TGTGCCAGCAGTGAAGCGGGGGGGAATAGCGGGGAGCTGTTTTTT. Translating gives CASSEAGGNSGELFF.